Below are 19 T cell receptor beta chains sequenced from a single sample in a study of CD8 T cells in cerebrospinal fluid in Alzheimer's disease (TCRdb year 2020). Library preparation employed 10x single-cell sequencing. The run used a NextSeq 550. After reprocessing by TCRdb, each CDR3 protein sequence is one entry, and no DNA is given. This sample's records show 650 to 950 distinct CDR3 sequences. The leading ten clones occupy roughly 15% of the sample. The sequencing input was cerebrospinal fluid. The receptors derive from a human donor with Parkinson's disease.

Considering frequency, this clonotype is large (0.1 to 1%). The chain is built from TRBV5-1 and TRBJ2-2; absent DNA, TCRdb's TRBD1 call cannot be checked. Per germline, CDR1 SGHRS and CDR2 YFSETQ. The CDR3 spans 14 residues. CDR3 region: CASTGQGSTGELFF.

This clonotype ranks as medium-sized (0.01 to 0.1%) in terms of frequency. The J gene is TRBJ2-5, the V gene TRBV20-1; TCRdb gives TRBD1 as the D gene, but with no DNA this cannot be confirmed. CDR1 is DFQATT and CDR2 is SNEGSKA in the germline V gene (reference sequence). The CDR3 consists of 16 residues. CDR3 residues: CSARDHDRGLSGGQYF.

This clonotype is classed as large by frequency. The V gene is TRBV7-9, the J gene TRBJ1-1; TCRdb proposes TRBD1, but this gene call is untestable without DNA. The CDR3 contains 15 residues. CDR1 SEHNR and CDR2 FQNEAQ come from the germline V gene (reference sequence). The CDR3 sequence: CASSLVVGANTEAFF.

By frequency, this clonotype is medium-sized. The genes are TRBV4-3 and TRBJ2-1. CDR1 is LGHNA, CDR2 YSLEER, per germline. This CDR3 has 14 amino acids. The CDR3 here is CASSQEPFYNEQFF.

This clonotype is large by frequency. The chain joins TRBV30 to TRBJ1-2; as DNA is missing, the TRBD1 call by TCRdb cannot be tested. Germline V lookup: CDR1 GTSNPN, CDR2 SVGIG (reference sequence). This CDR3 has 12 amino acids. The CDR3 loop is CAWSAGGYGYTF.

This clonotype is called medium-sized based on its frequency. The CDR3 sequence: CASAPVAGGRTDTQYF. This chain uses TRBV12-3 or TRBV12-4 with TRBJ2-3; checking the TCRdb D call of TRBD2 is not possible without DNA. This CDR3 has 16 amino acids.

The V call is TRBV29-1, the J call TRBJ2-1; TCRdb reports TRBD1, a call that lacks DNA to check it against. This CDR3 has 11 residues. In germline, CDR1 is SQVTM, CDR2 ANQGSEA. The chain's CDR3 is CSVGPGPEQFF.

By frequency, this clonotype registers medium-sized. This chain uses TRBV2 with TRBJ2-6; TCRdb's D call of TRBD2 is untestable without DNA. Germline V gene lookup returns CDR1 SNHLY and CDR2 FYNNEI. The CDR3 length is 16 residues. The CDR3 here is CARGTSGGSGANVLTF.

Frequency places this clonotype as medium-sized. The J gene is TRBJ1-1, the V gene TRBV29-1; TCRdb's D gene call, TRBD1, goes unchecked for lack of DNA. This CDR3 has 12 amino acids. Germline V gene sequence: CDR1 SQVTM, CDR2 ANQGSEA. CDR3 amino acids: CSVGQGEAEAFF.

The V gene is TRBV20-1, the J gene TRBJ2-3; TCRdb's D gene call, TRBD2, goes unchecked for lack of DNA. The CDR3 is made up of 16 amino acids. Germline values: CDR1 DFQATT, CDR2 SNEGSKA (reference sequence). CDR3: CSANRRLAESTDTQYF.

By frequency, this clonotype is medium-sized. This chain connects TRBV20-1 to TRBJ2-3; the D call from TCRdb, TRBD1, cannot be confirmed without DNA. Germline lookup yields CDR1 DFQATT and CDR2 SNEGSKA (reference sequence). The CDR3 consists of 16 residues. This chain's CDR3 is CSARGARRGRGDTQYF.

Measured by frequency, this clonotype is medium-sized (0.01 to 0.1%). The chain joins TRBV9 to TRBJ2-7. From germline, CDR1 is SGDLS and CDR2 YYNGEE. CDR3 length: 14 residues. The CDR3 sequence: CASSVEFNQREQYF.

Its frequency marks this clonotype as large. The genes are TRBV6-1 and TRBJ2-1; the TCRdb call, TRBD2, lacks DNA for checking. The CDR3 is made up of 17 amino acids. Germline V gene lookup returns CDR1 MNHNS and CDR2 SASEGT. CDR3: CASPAPPGLATYNEQFF.

The chain joins TRBV28 to TRBJ1-2; there is no DNA to check the TCRdb D call of TRBD1. Germline V lookup: CDR1 MDHEN, CDR2 SYDVKM. The CDR3 sequence is 15 residues long. CDR3 loop: CASSPVDRDNYGYTF.

By frequency, this clonotype registers medium-sized. This CDR3 is CASSSRGQHQETQYF. The gene calls are TRBV28 and TRBJ2-5; TCRdb's assignment of TRBD1 cannot be checked, as there is no DNA. Germline-derived CDR1 and CDR2 are MDHEN and SYDVKM. This CDR3 comprises 15 residues.

By frequency, this clonotype is large. The chain recombines TRBV11-2 with TRBJ1-1; the TCRdb call, TRBD1, lacks DNA for checking. This CDR3 contains 17 residues. CDR1 and CDR2 (germline): SGHAT, FQNNGV. The CDR3 sequence: CASSRDRGRPMNTEAFF.

This clonotype is labeled medium-sized based on frequency. The CDR3 spells CASSQGGLPQETQYF. The chain joins TRBV3-1 to TRBJ2-5; the D call from TCRdb, TRBD2, cannot be confirmed without DNA. Germline V lookup: CDR1 LGHDT, CDR2 YNNKEL (reference sequence). The CDR3 totals 15 residues.

Frequency places this clonotype as medium-sized. The chain is built from TRBV19 and TRBJ2-1. Germline-derived CDR1 and CDR2 are LNHDA and SQIVND (reference sequence). The CDR3 covers 14 residues. The CDR3 loop reads CASSIGRTYNEQFF.

This clonotype is called large based on its frequency. This chain links TRBV7-2 with TRBJ1-2; TCRdb reports TRBD1, a call that lacks DNA to check it against. The CDR3 runs to 15 residues. CDR1 is SGHTA, CDR2 FQGNSA, per germline. The chain's CDR3 is CASSPRQGWPYGYTF.